This T cell receptor (beta chain) is drawn from a study of regulatory dendritic cells for organ transplantation (dated by TCRdb to about 2017). About the investigation overall: To make regulatory dendritic cells, monocytes were cultured with vitamin D3 on days 0 and 4, plus IL-10 on day 4. On day 6, LPS was added to the DC cultures to test how the DCs responded to a strong maturation-inducing agent. Sorted naive and memory CD4+ and CD8+ T cells had their TCRbeta repertoires sequenced both before and after allostimulation with either regulatory or mature dendritic cells.

Remarks on this clone: It lacks a known antigen. No per-base quality is available; no much larger clone lies one base away.

The TCRbeta CDR3 regions were amplified in a multiplexed two-step PCR with Vbeta-specific forward primers and Jbeta-specific reverse primers. TCRbeta libraries were sequenced on an Illumina instrument through the immunoSEQ service. On the authors' methods: IMGT annotation was used to assign V, D and J genes, and synthetic CDR3 analogues were used to correct the counts for multiplex PCR bias. Repertoire clonality was computed in the immunoSEQ Analyzer as one minus normalized Shannon entropy. Clonal expansion was defined using Fisher's exact test with Benjamini-Hochberg false discovery rate control and a two-tailed threshold of P<0.01. What TCRdb holds here is the immuneACCESS table cut down to in-frame rearrangements. Part of the clones is not present; checked against another copy, under half of the missing clones reflect an unresolved V gene, and the others are unexplained. The V and J calls and clone size were taken over from that table, and D and trimming were inferred from the DNA. For this sample there are nearly 11,000 clones; about 75% appear just once. Clones ranked in the top ten supply about 2.6% of the sample.

Results the study describes overall, beyond this receptor: Sequencing was done in only a couple of subjects, and the authors reported considerable heterogeneity between individuals in the alloreactive memory CD8+ T cell pool. Allostimulation expanded memory CD8+ clones in both subjects, but regulatory dendritic cells appeared to induce more limited expansion than mature dendritic cells. The repertoires of naive CD4+ and CD8+ T cells were highly diverse, while memory cell repertoires were less diverse, with memory CD8+ cells being the most oligoclonal. Among the resting subsets, memory CD8+ T cells contained the most alloreactive TCR clonotypes.

The CDR3, from cysteine to phenylalanine, totals 15 residues. The only DNA kept is the CDR3, 45 bases in frame from the first base. CDR1 and CDR2 (MNHNS, SASEGT) derive from the germline V gene. Compared with germline, V lacks 6 bases and J lacks 6 bases; bases without a gene match: 11. Sorted T cell subsets were CFSE-labeled and co-cultured for roughly 5 days with allogeneic regulatory or mature dendritic cells at a 1:10 DC:T ratio. FACS was used to sort naive T cells as CD45RA+ cells and memory T cells as CD45RO+ CD4+ or CD8+ cells. The T cells used for TCR sequencing were obtained from a couple of healthy control subjects. The Qiagen DNeasy Blood & Tissue Kit was used to extract genomic DNA.

This sequence uses TRBV6-1 and TRBJ2-3, with TRBD1 matching 8 junction bases. The sequencing sample was made of memory CD4+ T cells from blood cultured with regulatory dendritic cells. The cell subset or site label of this sample denotes: CD45RO+ memory T cells. The sequence was collected from a human donor in good health. The DNA is as follows: TGTGCCAGCAGGAGGGGACAGGCTTCCCACGATACGCAGTATTTT. The resulting protein is CASRRGQASHDTQYF.